This TCR beta chain was observed in a study of shared clonotypes between healthy human individuals. At the level of the study: The study used three CD4 naive, three CD4 memory, two CD8 naive and one CD8 memory plate per donor.

Measured with immunoSEQ multiplex PCR; TCRdb has only the in-frame clones, and not every one. The top ten clones hold 1.5% to 2% of a sample with about 710,000 clones, around four fifths of them seen once. The CDR3 sequence is 20 residues long. The ends were cut back, 5 bases at V and 0 bases at J, with 26 bases in the middle. Germline V lookup: CDR1 MGHRA, CDR2 YSYEKL. The sequenced material came from memory CD4+ T cells sorted from blood. Subset reported: CD45RA-negative fraction. This clonotype was obtained from a woman in her 30s in good health. The chain carries TRBV4-1 and TRBJ1-3; D is possibly TRBD1 (6 bases). The CDR3 coding sequence is TGCGCCAGCAGCGGAATTTTTGGTGCCCGGGGGCGAAACTCTGGAAACACCATATATTTT. Translation: CASSGIFGARGRNSGNTIYF.